The 4 T cell receptor beta chains listed next were all sequenced from one sample in a study of cytomegalovirus exposure and HLA in healthy donors. A multiplex PCR was run with 60 Vbeta primers and 13 Jbeta primers. Here immunoSEQ multiplex PCR was the method, and the copy in TCRdb shows in-frame clones only, minus some. Here the sample spans 150,000 to 200,000 clones, more than 65% being singletons. Sequenced: PBMCs. Every receptor here comes from a woman aged 40 to 50 in good health and CMV-seropositive.

V gene TRBV11-3 combines with J gene TRBJ2-5; TRBD1 matches 8 bases. The CDR3 is 13 residues long. V lost 5 bases to trimming and J lost 4 bases; unmatched junction nucleotides: 3. The germline gives CDR1 SGHNT, CDR2 YENEEA. CDR3 nucleotides: TGTGCCAGCAGCACTGGACAGGGAGAGACCCAGTACTTC. Encoded protein: CASSTGQGETQYF.

The gene calls are TRBV11-1 and TRBJ2-2, with 8 bases aligning to TRBD2. The J segment lost 4 bases and the V segment lost 1 base, leaving 5 bases of the junction unmatched. The CDR3 consists of 16 residues. Germline CDR1 and CDR2: SGHAT and FQDESV (reference sequence). The CDR3 coding sequence is TGTGCCAGCAGCTTAGGCGCGCTAGCGGGCACCGGGGAGCTGTTTTTT. Amino acid sequence: CASSLGALAGTGELFF.

The genes are TRBV7-2 and TRBJ1-1; TRBD1 aligns across 7 bases. This CDR3 has 15 amino acids. With 5 bases clipped from V and 4 bases from J, the junction kept 10 bases outside the gene matches. Per germline, CDR1 SGHTA and CDR2 FQGNSA. The CDR3 DNA sequence: TGTGCCAGCAGCCTATTAGCAGGGGGAGGCACTGAAGCTTTCTTT. Translation gives CASSLLAGGGTEAFF.

The V gene is TRBV5-4, the J gene TRBJ2-7; D is unresolved. The CDR3 contains 15 residues. Germline V CDR1 and CDR2: SGHNT, YYREEE (reference sequence). V was cut by 4 bases and J by 0 bases, with 14 bases left in between. Here the CDR3 reads CASSPLGSYSYEQYF. The CDR3 bases are TGTGCCAGCAGCCCGCTGGGCAGTTACTCCTACGAGCAGTACTTC.